One sample yielded the 16 T cell receptor beta chains listed below, sequenced in a study of T-cell memory formation after mild COVID-19. MiXCR, run by TCRdb on the 5' RACE reads, gives a single entry per CDR3 protein. Here the sample spans around 400,000 distinct CDR3 sequences, 20% to 25% being singletons. Sequencing used PBMCs or a T cell subset sorted from them (not recorded which). The receptors shown here come from an adult woman who had mild COVID-19 (a few samples of this study predate the infection). Cell type and time point are not known.

The chain uses TRBV7-8 and TRBJ2-3; 7 bases are a match to TRBD1. V gave up 2 bases and J gave up 5 bases; unmatched junction bases: 10. Per germline, CDR1 SGHVS and CDR2 FQNEAQ. The CDR3 length is 16 residues. DNA of the CDR3: TGTGCCAGCAGCTTAAAAAGGGGGCTGGTTCAAGATACGCAGTATTTT. Its translation is CASSLKRGLVQDTQYF.

This clonotype was seen a few times. V and J are TRBV5-4 and TRBJ2-3, with TRBD2 matching 9 bases. The V and J ends lost 0 bases and 6 bases, in that order; junction bases with no gene match: 5. Germline-derived CDR1 and CDR2 are SGHNT and YYREEE (reference sequence). CDR3 length equals 15 residues. CDR3 nucleotides: TGTGCCAGCAGCTTGGGGAGCGGGGGGCACGATACGCAGTATTTT. Translated, it gives CASSLGSGGHDTQYF.

This clonotype was observed a few times. The CDR3 DNA reads TGTGCCAGCAGTACCCCATTAGCGGGAGGGCCGGGATACGAGCAGTACTTC. Encoded protein: CASSTPLAGGPGYEQYF. The chain links TRBV6-2 or TRBV6-3 to TRBJ2-7; 11 nucleotides match TRBD2. The CDR3 is 17 residues long. Trimming removed 5 bases from V and 4 bases from J; junction bases left unmatched: 13. The germline V gene has CDR1 MNHEY and CDR2 SVGEGT.

The table lists this clonotype with a few counts. This chain joins TRBV29-1 and TRBJ2-7, with a tentative D call TRBD2 (6 bases). The CDR3 contains 11 residues. Trimming shortened V by 3 bases and J by 5 bases, and 8 bases separated the two germline ends. Germline V CDR1 and CDR2: SQVTM, ANQGSEA. The CDR3 spells CSVDPGDEQYF. CDR3 sequence (DNA): TGCAGCGTTGATCCGGGGGACGAGCAGTACTTC.

CDR3 sequence: CSASEKRSGVGYTF. In DNA, the CDR3 is TGCAGTGCTAGTGAAAAGAGGTCCGGGGTCGGCTACACCTTC. V gene TRBV20-1 combines with J gene TRBJ1-2; D ambiguous. With 3 bases removed from V and 8 bases from J, the gap between germline ends came to 19 bases. The CDR3 contains 14 residues. Germline CDR1 is DFQATT and CDR2 is SNEGSKA (reference sequence).

The rearrangement joins TRBV6-5 to TRBJ2-2, with unresolved D. CDR1 is MNHEY, CDR2 SVGAGI, per germline. Trimming pared 6 bases from V and 5 bases from J, leaving 10 bases between. This CDR3 is built from 13 residues. The CDR3 coding sequence is TGTGCCAGCAGCAGCCCAGAGACCGGGGAGCTGTTTTTT. This encodes CASSSPETGELFF.

This clonotype occurred a few times. The V call is TRBV11-2, the J call TRBJ2-1; 9 nucleotides agree with TRBD2. This CDR3 contains 16 residues. J lost 9 bases, V lost 2 bases, and 11 bases had no gene match. Germline V gene data show CDR1 as SGHAT and CDR2 as FQNNGV. This chain's CDR3 is CASSLRGASGVGEQFF. The CDR3 DNA reads TGTGCCAGCAGCTTAAGGGGAGCTAGCGGGGTGGGTGAGCAGTTCTTC. Using reference TRBV11-2 and TRBJ2-1 for the parts outside the CDR3, the full variable domain is EAGVAQSPRYKIIEKRQSVAFWCNPISGHATLYWYQQILGQGPKLLIQFQNNGVVDDSQLPKDRFSAERLKGVDSTLKIQPAKLEDSAVYLCASSLRGASGVGEQFFGPGTRLTVL.

This clonotype was seen a few times. The rearrangement links TRBV7-9 to TRBJ1-1, with 7 bases aligning to TRBD1. The germline V gene has CDR1 SEHNR and CDR2 FQNEAQ (reference sequence). The ends lost 8 bases at V and 3 bases at J; junction bases unmatched: 6. CDR3 length: 13 amino acids. As DNA, the CDR3 is TGTGCCAGCCTGAGTACAGGGGACACTGAAGCTTTCTTT. It specifies CASLSTGDTEAFF.

The V call is TRBV14, the J call TRBJ2-5; unclear D gene. The CDR3 has 13 residues. Germline V gene lookup returns CDR1 SGHDN and CDR2 FVKESK. Deletions cut 2 bases from V and 5 bases from J, with 9 bases between. This chain's CDR3 is CASSQNWMETQYF. The CDR3 DNA reads as TGTGCCAGCAGCCAAAATTGGATGGAGACCCAGTACTTC.

As regards this clonotype: At one end, the junction sequence differs from germline, possibly due to a read error. This chain connects TRBV3-1 to TRBJ2-1; no clear D. The V gene's germline CDR1 is LGHDT and CDR2 YNNKEL (reference sequence). The length of the CDR3 is 14 residues. The CDR3 loop reads CASSQGPSYNEQFF. In DNA, the CDR3 is TGTGCCAGCAGTCAAGGGCCCTCCTACAATGAGCAGTTCTTC.

This clonotype was detected a few times. The chain has TRBV7-3 and TRBJ2-1, with D maybe TRBD2 (6 bases). With 5 bases removed from V and 5 bases from J, the gap between germline ends came to 16 bases. CDR3 length equals 15 residues. Germline assignment: CDR1 SGHTA and CDR2 FQGTGA. The DNA of the CDR3 is TGTGCCAGCAGCGCGGGACTCACGCATAACAATGAGCAGTTCTTC. The encoded protein is CASSAGLTHNNEQFF.

This clonotype was picked up a small number of times. The chain couples TRBV6-5 to TRBJ2-3; tentatively, D is TRBD1 or TRBD2 (6 bases each). V was cut by 0 bases and J by 8 bases, with 9 bases left in between. CDR3 length: 13 amino acids. From germline, CDR1 is MNHEY and CDR2 SVGAGI. CDR3 region: CASSYSRDTTQYF. In nucleotides, the CDR3 is TGTGCCAGCAGTTACTCGCGGGACACTACGCAGTATTTT.

V and J are TRBV20-1 and TRBJ2-7, with D possibly TRBD1 on 6 matching bases. Germline V gives CDR1 DFQATT, CDR2 SNEGSKA (reference sequence). V was trimmed by 3 bases and J by 5 bases, leaving 20 bases between them. This CDR3 spans 15 amino acids. The CDR3 is CSARGAGKLGNEQYF. Written as DNA, the CDR3 is TGCAGTGCTAGGGGGGCCGGGAAACTCGGGAACGAGCAGTACTTC.

This clonotype was recorded a few times. The V gene is TRBV5-1, the J gene TRBJ2-3, with D uncertain. Germline CDR1 is SGHRS and CDR2 is YFSETQ. The CDR3 is made up of 15 amino acids. The V end was cut by 1 base, the J end by 1 base, with 10 bases between. CDR3 loop: CASSLSTPGTDTQYF. The CDR3, as DNA: TGCGCCAGCAGCTTGAGTACCCCAGGCACAGATACGCAGTATTTT.

This chain uses TRBV6-5 with TRBJ1-2, with no clear D. The V and J ends lost 2 bases and 4 bases respectively, with 8 bases between them. The CDR3 contains 13 residues. Germline CDR1 reads MNHEY; CDR2 reads SVGAGI. CDR3 in amino acids: CASSYPRSYGYTF. The CDR3 DNA reads as TGTGCCAGCAGTTACCCCAGGAGCTATGGCTACACCTTC.

The chain carries TRBV27 and TRBJ2-1; D gene uncertain. The CDR3 runs 14 residues. V lost 2 bases to trimming and J lost 5 bases, with 10 bases between them. CDR1 is MNHEY and CDR2 is SMNVEV in the germline V gene (reference sequence). The CDR3 sequence is CASSLSPGNNEQFF. CDR3 in DNA: TGTGCCAGCAGTTTAAGTCCAGGTAACAATGAGCAGTTCTTC.